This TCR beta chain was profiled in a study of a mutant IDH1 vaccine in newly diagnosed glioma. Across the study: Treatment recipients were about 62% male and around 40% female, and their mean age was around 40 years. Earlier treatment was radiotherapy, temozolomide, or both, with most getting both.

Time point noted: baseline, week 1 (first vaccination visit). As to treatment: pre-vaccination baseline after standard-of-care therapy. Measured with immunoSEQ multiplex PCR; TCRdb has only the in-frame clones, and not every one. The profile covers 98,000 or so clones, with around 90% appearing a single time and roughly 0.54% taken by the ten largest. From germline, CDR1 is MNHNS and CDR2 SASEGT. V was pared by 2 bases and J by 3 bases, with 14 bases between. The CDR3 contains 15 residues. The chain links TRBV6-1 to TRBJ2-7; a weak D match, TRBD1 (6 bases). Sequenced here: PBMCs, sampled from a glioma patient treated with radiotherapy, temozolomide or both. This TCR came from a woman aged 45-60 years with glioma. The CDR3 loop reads CASSEQPTGSYEQYF. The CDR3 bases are TGTGCCAGCAGTGAACAACCCACAGGGAGCTACGAGCAGTACTTC.